A selection of T cell receptor beta chains follows, all from one sample in a study of T cells after yellow fever vaccination. Via MiXCR, TCRdb re-called the 5' RACE reads, giving one row per CDR3 protein. This table holds some 600,000 distinct CDR3 sequences, about 12% found once. This sample comprised PBMCs, obtained on the day of the yellow fever booster vaccination. The receptors were sampled from a man aged 30 to 45 who received the YFV17D yellow fever vaccine. The conserved cysteine and the conserved F or W are not part of the CDR3 here. Fields, in order: CDR3 length, V gene, J gene, CDR3 protein.

>11|TRBV30|TRBJ1-1
AWSPYRDTEAF
>13|TRBV5-4|TRBJ2-2
ASSRATTGTGELF
>12|TRBV12-3/TRBV12-4|TRBJ1-6
ASTLDRGGSPLH
>13|TRBV11-3|TRBJ2-1
ASSFSGKVYNEQF
>12|TRBV20-1|TRBJ2-7
SAPNRQSSYEQY
>14|TRBV29-1|TRBJ2-3
SVASLGGGPRDTQY
>13|TRBV6-2/TRBV6-3|TRBJ1-2
ASKNPMGGDYGYT
>11|TRBV29-1|TRBJ1-2
SARRATNYGYT
>13|TRBV28|TRBJ2-7
ASRTHATWTGEQY
>12|TRBV7-2|TRBJ2-3
ASSLDRTAGTQY
>13|TRBV5-1|TRBJ2-7
ASSLGDRFPYEQY
>13|TRBV7-7|TRBJ2-3
ASSGGSGGRDTQY
>13|TRBV7-6|TRBJ2-1
ASSLTLAGYNEQF
>12|TRBV20-1|TRBJ2-2
SARGDLNTGELF
>14|TRBV7-8|TRBJ2-3
ASSPGTSSWRDTQY
>12|TRBV5-4|TRBJ2-3
ASSLTSRRDTQY
>11|TRBV20-1|TRBJ2-1
SAGTTSYNEQF
>11|TRBV9|TRBJ2-5
ASSVSPSETQY
>12|TRBV20-1|TRBJ2-1
SVYASGSFYEQF
>12|TRBV4-2|TRBJ2-4
ASSQDWTGLIQY
>13|TRBV6-1|TRBJ1-6
ASSRRTDASSPLH
>12|TRBV4-2|TRBJ2-3
ASTTAGFTDTQY